These T cell receptor beta chains were read from a single sample in a study of T cell responses to AZD1222 COVID-19 vaccine. The table came from immunoSEQ multiplex PCR; TCRdb's copy has only in-frame clones and leaves some out. Of about 120,000 clones in the sample, about 91% are singletons; the top ten hold about 1.4%. Sample: peripheral blood, taken 28 days after the second AZD1222 dose. These receptors were collected from an adult who received the AZD1222 COVID-19 vaccine. Each CDR3 is given with its conserved first and last residue. D genes are given only for firm matches. Clone size, where shown, is once, few, many, or a class for clones that have expanded.

clone size: once
D gene: -
V gene: TRBV7-2
J gene: TRBJ2-7
CDR3 protein: CASSKTMGQVRYEQYF
CDR3 DNA: TGTGCCAGCAGCAAAACGATGGGACAAGTCCGCTACGAGCAGTACTTC

clone size: -
D gene: -
V gene: TRBV27
J gene: TRBJ1-1
CDR3 protein: CASSPTSNTEAFF
CDR3 DNA: TGTGCCAGCAGCCCAACGTCCAACACTGAAGCTTTCTTT

clone size: -
D gene: TRBD1
V gene: TRBV4-2
J gene: TRBJ2-6
CDR3 protein: CASSSRTGGYGANVLTF
CDR3 DNA: TGTGCCAGCAGCTCCCGGACAGGGGGCTATGGGGCCAACGTCCTGACTTTC

clone size: -
D gene: TRBD1
V gene: TRBV28
J gene: TRBJ1-5
CDR3 protein: CASSFVLKDRGHRSNQPQHF
CDR3 DNA: TGTGCCAGCAGTTTTGTTTTGAAGGACAGGGGCCACCGGAGTAATCAGCCCCAGCATTTT

clone size: -
D gene: -
V gene: TRBV5-1
J gene: TRBJ2-1
CDR3 protein: CASSFWQAAFLYNEQFF
CDR3 DNA: TGCGCCAGCAGCTTTTGGCAGGCAGCTTTTCTTTACAATGAGCAGTTCTTC

clone size: -
D gene: -
V gene: TRBV5-8
J gene: TRBJ2-1
CDR3 protein: CASSLPGPGYNEQFF
CDR3 DNA: TGTGCCAGCAGCTTGCCCGGGCCGGGATACAATGAGCAGTTCTTC

clone size: -
D gene: TRBD1
V gene: TRBV13
J gene: TRBJ2-7
CDR3 protein: CASSFGLGTVSYEQYF
CDR3 DNA: TGTGCCAGCAGTTTTGGCCTCGGGACAGTCTCCTACGAGCAGTACTTC

clone size: -
D gene: -
V gene: TRBV2
J gene: TRBJ2-1
CDR3 protein: CASSGSELSSYNEQFF
CDR3 DNA: TGTGCCAGCAGTGGTAGTGAATTGAGCTCCTACAATGAGCAGTTCTTC

clone size: once
D gene: -
V gene: TRBV19
J gene: TRBJ1-1
CDR3 protein: CASSMNGQSGYTEAFF
CDR3 DNA: TGTGCCAGTAGTATGAATGGTCAGTCCGGATACACTGAAGCTTTCTTT

clone size: -
D gene: -
V gene: TRBV6-5
J gene: TRBJ1-4
CDR3 protein: CASSQLTTNEKLFF
CDR3 DNA: TGTGCCAGCAGCCAGCTTACAACTAATGAAAAACTGTTTTTT

clone size: -
D gene: -
V gene: TRBV11-2
J gene: TRBJ2-1
CDR3 protein: CASSSRGVGLDYNEQFF
CDR3 DNA: TGTGCCAGCAGCTCGAGAGGGGTGGGACTGGACTACAATGAGCAGTTCTTC

clone size: -
D gene: -
V gene: TRBV6-4
J gene: TRBJ1-1
CDR3 protein: CASSVLMNTEAFF
CDR3 DNA: TGTGCCAGCAGTGTCCTAATGAACACTGAAGCTTTCTTT

clone size: -
D gene: TRBD2
V gene: TRBV11-3
J gene: TRBJ2-1
CDR3 protein: CASSSSGTSGNYNEQFF
CDR3 DNA: TGTGCCAGCAGCAGTTCTGGGACTAGCGGGAACTACAATGAGCAGTTCTTC

clone size: medium-sized
D gene: -
V gene: TRBV27
J gene: TRBJ1-1
CDR3 protein: CASSLSWGNTEAFF
CDR3 DNA: TGTGCCAGCAGTTTATCGTGGGGGAACACTGAAGCTTTCTTT

clone size: many
D gene: -
V gene: TRBV28
J gene: TRBJ1-2
CDR3 protein: CASSLYRMGNGYTF
CDR3 DNA: TGTGCCAGCAGTTTATACAGGATGGGAAATGGCTACACCTTC

clone size: -
D gene: -
V gene: TRBV6-5
J gene: TRBJ1-1
CDR3 protein: CASSPRGGTEAFF
CDR3 DNA: TGTGCCAGCAGTCCCAGGGGAGGCACTGAAGCTTTCTTT

clone size: few
D gene: -
V gene: TRBV12-3/TRBV12-4
J gene: TRBJ2-7
CDR3 protein: CASSLNLNYEQYF
CDR3 DNA: TGTGCCAGCAGTTTAAACTTAAACTACGAGCAGTACTTC

clone size: -
D gene: -
V gene: TRBV30
J gene: TRBJ1-2
CDR3 protein: CAWSPRNGIYGYTF
CDR3 DNA: TGTGCCTGGAGTCCCCGGAACGGAATCTATGGCTACACCTTC

clone size: -
D gene: TRBD1
V gene: TRBV18
J gene: TRBJ2-7
CDR3 protein: CASSPSGTGNYEQYF
CDR3 DNA: TGTGCCAGCTCACCCTCCGGGACAGGGAATTACGAGCAGTACTTC

clone size: -
D gene: -
V gene: TRBV2
J gene: TRBJ2-4
CDR3 protein: CASSMKGGDFIIQYF
CDR3 DNA: TGTGCCAGCAGCATGAAGGGGGGAGATTTTATTATTCAGTACTTC

clone size: -
D gene: -
V gene: TRBV2
J gene: TRBJ2-3
CDR3 protein: CASSLQGDLTDTQYF
CDR3 DNA: TGTGCCAGCAGTCTACAGGGAGACCTCACAGATACGCAGTATTTT

clone size: -
D gene: -
V gene: TRBV2
J gene: TRBJ1-3
CDR3 protein: CASGADTSGNTIYF
CDR3 DNA: TGTGCCAGCGGAGCGGACACCTCTGGAAACACCATATATTTT

clone size: -
D gene: -
V gene: TRBV29-1
J gene: TRBJ2-7
CDR3 protein: CSVEAGNEQYF
CDR3 DNA: TGCAGCGTTGAAGCTGGGAACGAGCAGTACTTC

clone size: once
D gene: -
V gene: TRBV9
J gene: TRBJ2-2
CDR3 protein: CASSVASFWNTGELFF
CDR3 DNA: TGTGCCAGCAGCGTAGCCAGCTTTTGGAACACCGGGGAGCTGTTTTTT

clone size: medium-sized
D gene: -
V gene: TRBV6-5
J gene: TRBJ1-1
CDR3 protein: CASGEMNTEAFF
CDR3 DNA: TGTGCCAGCGGAGAGATGAACACTGAAGCTTTCTTT

clone size: -
D gene: -
V gene: TRBV12-5
J gene: TRBJ2-1
CDR3 protein: CASGRGSYNEQFF
CDR3 DNA: TGTGCTAGTGGTCGGGGCTCCTACAATGAGCAGTTCTTC

clone size: -
D gene: TRBD2
V gene: TRBV6-5
J gene: TRBJ2-5
CDR3 protein: CASSYAGRGETQYF
CDR3 DNA: TGTGCCAGCAGTTACGCTGGGAGGGGAGAGACCCAGTACTTC

clone size: -
D gene: -
V gene: TRBV18
J gene: TRBJ2-1
CDR3 protein: CASSPRQVSSVNNEQFF
CDR3 DNA: TGTGCCAGCTCTCCCAGACAGGTTAGCTCGGTGAACAATGAGCAGTTCTTC

clone size: -
D gene: -
V gene: TRBV10-3
J gene: TRBJ2-3
CDR3 protein: CAISERIEHRTQYF
CDR3 DNA: TGTGCCATCAGTGAGAGGATAGAGCACAGAACGCAGTATTTT

clone size: -
D gene: TRBD1
V gene: TRBV28
J gene: TRBJ2-1
CDR3 protein: CASSGEDRGVNEQFF
CDR3 DNA: TGTGCCAGCAGTGGAGAGGACAGGGGGGTCAATGAGCAGTTCTTC

clone size: -
D gene: -
V gene: TRBV6-5
J gene: TRBJ1-1
CDR3 protein: CASNKALNTEAFF
CDR3 DNA: TGTGCCAGCAATAAGGCTCTGAACACTGAAGCTTTCTTT

clone size: -
D gene: -
V gene: TRBV6-1
J gene: TRBJ2-1
CDR3 protein: CASSDPQGFYNEQFF
CDR3 DNA: TGTGCCAGCAGTGATCCTCAGGGATTCTACAATGAGCAGTTCTTC

clone size: -
D gene: -
V gene: TRBV5-1
J gene: TRBJ2-7
CDR3 protein: CASSPLNRANYEQYF
CDR3 DNA: TGCGCCAGCAGCCCCCTAAACCGGGCCAACTACGAGCAGTACTTC

clone size: -
D gene: TRBD2
V gene: TRBV6-5
J gene: TRBJ2-1
CDR3 protein: CASSYSVLAEDEQFF
CDR3 DNA: TGTGCCAGCAGTTACTCGGTCCTAGCGGAAGATGAGCAGTTCTTC

clone size: -
D gene: -
V gene: TRBV27
J gene: TRBJ1-4
CDR3 protein: CASSPFSATNEKLFF
CDR3 DNA: TGTGCCAGCAGTCCTTTCAGTGCAACTAATGAAAAACTGTTTTTT

clone size: -
D gene: -
V gene: TRBV5-3
J gene: TRBJ1-1
CDR3 protein: CARSLEGVTANTEAFF
CDR3 DNA: TGTGCCAGAAGCTTGGAAGGGGTAACAGCGAACACTGAAGCTTTCTTT

clone size: -
D gene: -
V gene: TRBV6-2/TRBV6-3
J gene: TRBJ1-2
CDR3 protein: CASSYSNRARRSDGYTF
CDR3 DNA: TGTGCCAGCAGTTACTCGAACAGGGCCCGGAGGTCGGACGGCTACACCTTC

clone size: -
D gene: -
V gene: TRBV9
J gene: TRBJ2-1
CDR3 protein: CASSAEEYNEQFF
CDR3 DNA: TGTGCCAGCAGCGCGGAAGAATACAATGAGCAGTTCTTC

clone size: -
D gene: TRBD1
V gene: TRBV18
J gene: TRBJ1-5
CDR3 protein: CASSPRQGPDQPQHF
CDR3 DNA: TGTGCCAGCTCACCAAGACAGGGTCCAGATCAGCCCCAGCATTTT

clone size: -
D gene: TRBD2
V gene: TRBV3-1/TRBV3-2
J gene: TRBJ2-3
CDR3 protein: CASVAGDRTDTQYF
CDR3 DNA: TGTGCCAGCGTGGCGGGAGACCGCACAGATACGCAGTATTTT

clone size: -
D gene: -
V gene: TRBV30
J gene: TRBJ1-4
CDR3 protein: CAWSVRSGLNEKLFF
CDR3 DNA: TGTGCCTGGAGTGTTAGGTCGGGCCTTAATGAAAAACTGTTTTTT

clone size: once
D gene: TRBD1
V gene: TRBV7-9
J gene: TRBJ1-2
CDR3 protein: CASSLTGTDYGYTF
CDR3 DNA: TGTGCCAGCAGCTTAACCGGGACAGACTATGGCTACACCTTC

clone size: -
D gene: -
V gene: TRBV2
J gene: TRBJ2-7
CDR3 protein: CAGSTGPAYEQYF
CDR3 DNA: TGTGCCGGGTCTACTGGCCCTGCCTACGAGCAGTACTTC

clone size: -
D gene: -
V gene: TRBV24-1
J gene: TRBJ2-1
CDR3 protein: CATSDRLVSNNEQFF
CDR3 DNA: TGTGCCACCAGTGATAGACTAGTCTCCAACAATGAGCAGTTCTTC

clone size: -
D gene: TRBD2
V gene: TRBV19
J gene: TRBJ2-3
CDR3 protein: CASTLRRAGGTDTQYF
CDR3 DNA: TGTGCCAGTACCTTACGCCGGGCGGGAGGCACAGATACGCAGTATTTT

clone size: -
D gene: TRBD1
V gene: TRBV18
J gene: TRBJ2-1
CDR3 protein: CASSPQGAEYNEQFF
CDR3 DNA: TGTGCCAGCTCACCACAGGGGGCAGAATACAATGAGCAGTTCTTC

clone size: -
D gene: -
V gene: TRBV5-1
J gene: TRBJ2-3
CDR3 protein: CASSLATRRLDTQYF
CDR3 DNA: TGCGCCAGCAGCTTGGCCACACGGAGGTTAGATACGCAGTATTTT